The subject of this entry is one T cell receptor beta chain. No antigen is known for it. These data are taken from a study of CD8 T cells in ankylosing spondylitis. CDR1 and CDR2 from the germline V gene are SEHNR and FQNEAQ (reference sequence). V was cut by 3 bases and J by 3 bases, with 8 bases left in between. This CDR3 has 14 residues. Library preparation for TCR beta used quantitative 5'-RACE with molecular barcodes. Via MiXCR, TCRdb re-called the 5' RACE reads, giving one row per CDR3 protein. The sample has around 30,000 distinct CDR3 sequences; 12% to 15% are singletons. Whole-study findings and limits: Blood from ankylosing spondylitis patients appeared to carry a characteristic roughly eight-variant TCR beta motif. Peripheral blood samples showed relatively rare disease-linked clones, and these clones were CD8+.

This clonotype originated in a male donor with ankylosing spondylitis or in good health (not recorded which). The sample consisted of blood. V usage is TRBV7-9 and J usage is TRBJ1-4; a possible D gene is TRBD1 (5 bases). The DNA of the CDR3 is TGTGCCAGCAGCTTCTTGGGGGCTAATGAAAAACTGTTTTTT. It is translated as CASSFLGANEKLFF.